This T cell receptor beta chain was retrieved from a study of early T cells in non-severe SARS-CoV-2 infection. The wider study: With bulk RNA from unsorted whole blood as input, sequencing yielded unpaired chains.

V was pared by 2 bases and J by 7 bases, with 0 bases between. CDR3 length: 11 residues. Individual cDNA molecules were tagged with unique molecular identifiers. TCRdb processed the 5' RACE reads anew with MiXCR; each CDR3 protein has one entry. The sample carries roughly 53,000 distinct CDR3 sequences, around 12% recorded once. Remarks on this clonotype: Antigen specificity is unknown.

Findings and caveats of the study: There was a bias toward anti-spike CD8 responses in VDJdb matching, which missed private and CD4 specificities.

This specimen consisted of whole blood, obtained at baseline. The chain carries TRBV6-7 and TRBJ1-6; no definite D call. TRBV6-7 is given ORF status, its function remaining uncertain. The source is an adult who was a healthcare worker with PCR-confirmed SARS-CoV-2 infection or an uninfected control (not recorded which). The CDR3 region has the DNA TGTGCCAGCAGTTACAATTCACCCCTCCACTTT. It translates to CASSYNSPLHF.